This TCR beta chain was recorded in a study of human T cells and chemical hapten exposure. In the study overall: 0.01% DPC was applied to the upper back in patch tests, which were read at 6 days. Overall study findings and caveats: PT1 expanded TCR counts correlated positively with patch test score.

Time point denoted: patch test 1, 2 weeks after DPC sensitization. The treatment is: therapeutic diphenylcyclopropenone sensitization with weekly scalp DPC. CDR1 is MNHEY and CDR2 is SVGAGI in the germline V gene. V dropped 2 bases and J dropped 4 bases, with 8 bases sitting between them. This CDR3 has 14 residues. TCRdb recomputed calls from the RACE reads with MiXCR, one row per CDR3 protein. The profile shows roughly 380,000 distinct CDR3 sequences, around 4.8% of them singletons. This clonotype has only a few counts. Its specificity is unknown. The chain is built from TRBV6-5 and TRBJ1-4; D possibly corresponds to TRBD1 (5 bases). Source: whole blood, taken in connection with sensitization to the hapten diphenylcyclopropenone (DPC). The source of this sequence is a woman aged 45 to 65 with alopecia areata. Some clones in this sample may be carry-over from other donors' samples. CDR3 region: CASSYQGYNEKLFF. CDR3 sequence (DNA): TGTGCCAGCAGTTACCAGGGATATAATGAAAAACTGTTTTTT.